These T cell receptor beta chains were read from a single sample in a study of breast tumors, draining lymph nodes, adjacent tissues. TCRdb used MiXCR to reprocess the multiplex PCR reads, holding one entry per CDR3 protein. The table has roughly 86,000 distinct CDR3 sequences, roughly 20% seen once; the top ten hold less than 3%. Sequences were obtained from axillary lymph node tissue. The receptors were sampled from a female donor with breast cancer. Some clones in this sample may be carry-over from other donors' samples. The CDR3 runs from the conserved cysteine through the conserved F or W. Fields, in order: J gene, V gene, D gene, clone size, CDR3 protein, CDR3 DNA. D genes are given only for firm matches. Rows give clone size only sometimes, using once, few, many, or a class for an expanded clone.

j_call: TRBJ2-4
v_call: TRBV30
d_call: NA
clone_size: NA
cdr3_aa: CAWSKQGINIQYF
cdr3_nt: TGTGCCTGGAGTAAACAGGGAATAAACATTCAGTACTTC

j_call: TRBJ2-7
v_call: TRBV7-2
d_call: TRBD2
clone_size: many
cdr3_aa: CVSSFGTTLAGVRF
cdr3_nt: TGTGTCAGCAGCTTCGGGACAACCCTAGCGGGAGTGCGCTTC

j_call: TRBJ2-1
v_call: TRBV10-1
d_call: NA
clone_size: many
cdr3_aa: CASSGQTAEKSSYNEQFF
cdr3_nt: TGCGCCAGCAGTGGACAGACCGCCGAGAAAAGCTCCTACAATGAGCAGTTCTTC

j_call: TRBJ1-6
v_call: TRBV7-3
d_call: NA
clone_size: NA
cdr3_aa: CASSLIGPPVALHF
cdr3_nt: TGTGCCAGCAGCCTCATCGGCCCTCCGGTGGCCCTCCACTTC

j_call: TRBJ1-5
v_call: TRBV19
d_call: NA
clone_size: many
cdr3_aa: CASSLTVNSNQPQHF
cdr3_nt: TGTGCCAGTAGTCTAACGGTTAATAGCAATCAGCCCCAGCATTTT

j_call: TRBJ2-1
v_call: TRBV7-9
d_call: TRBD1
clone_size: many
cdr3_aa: CASSLVGQENYNEQFF
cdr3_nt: TGTGCCAGCAGCTTAGTGGGACAGGAGAATTACAATGAGCAGTTCTTC

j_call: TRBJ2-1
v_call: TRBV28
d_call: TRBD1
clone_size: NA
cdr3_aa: CASSPRTGPHEQFF
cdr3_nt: TGTGCCAGCAGTCCCCGGACAGGGCCCCATGAGCAGTTCTTC

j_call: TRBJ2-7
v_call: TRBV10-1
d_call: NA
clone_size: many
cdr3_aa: CASSEEEDFTGFYEQYF
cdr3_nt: TGCGCCAGCAGTGAGGAAGAAGATTTCACGGGATTTTACGAGCAGTACTTC

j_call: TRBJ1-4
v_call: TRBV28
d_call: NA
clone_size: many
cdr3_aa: CASSQNEKLFF
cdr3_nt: TGTGCCAGCAGTCAAAATGAAAAACTGTTTTTT

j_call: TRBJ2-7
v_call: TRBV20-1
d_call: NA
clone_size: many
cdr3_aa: CSALRDPIPREQYF
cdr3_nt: TGCAGTGCCCTCCGGGACCCAATTCCGAGGGAGCAGTACTTC

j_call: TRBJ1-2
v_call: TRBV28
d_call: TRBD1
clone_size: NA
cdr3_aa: CASSFTGGAYGYTF
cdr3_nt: TGTGCCAGCAGTTTTACAGGGGGCGCATATGGCTACACCTTC

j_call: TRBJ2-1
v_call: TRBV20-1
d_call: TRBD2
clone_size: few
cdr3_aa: CSAQLAGGINEQFF
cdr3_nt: TGCAGTGCTCAACTAGCGGGAGGGATTAATGAGCAGTTCTTC

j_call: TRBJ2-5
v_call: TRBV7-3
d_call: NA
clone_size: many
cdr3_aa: CASSLTGGETQYF
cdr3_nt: TGTGCCAGCAGCTTAACGGGAGGAGAGACCCAGTACTTC

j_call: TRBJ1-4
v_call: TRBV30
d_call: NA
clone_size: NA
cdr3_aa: CAWSSQGGEKLFF
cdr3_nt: TGTGCCTGGAGTAGTCAGGGAGGCGAAAAACTGTTTTTT

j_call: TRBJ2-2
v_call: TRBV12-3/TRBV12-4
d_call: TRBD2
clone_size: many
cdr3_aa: CASSLAGGTTGELFF
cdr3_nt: TGTGCCAGCAGCCTAGCGGGAGGAACCACCGGGGAGCTGTTTTTT

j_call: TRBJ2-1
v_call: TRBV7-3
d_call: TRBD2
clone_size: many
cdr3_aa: CASSRESGRGYEQFF
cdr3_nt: TGTGCCAGCAGCCGTGAAAGCGGGAGAGGCTATGAGCAGTTCTTC

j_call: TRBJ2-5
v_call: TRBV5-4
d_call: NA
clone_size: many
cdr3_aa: CASSFSTTGYIETQYF
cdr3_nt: TGTGCCAGCAGCTTCTCTACTACGGGATATATAGAGACCCAGTACTTC

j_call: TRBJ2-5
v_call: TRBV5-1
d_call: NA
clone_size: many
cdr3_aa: CASTPVGLRETQYF
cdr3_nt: TGCGCCAGCACCCCCGTCGGCTTACGAGAGACCCAGTACTTC

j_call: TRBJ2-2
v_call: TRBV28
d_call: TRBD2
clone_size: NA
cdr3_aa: CASSGGGRRGLDTGELFF
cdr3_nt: TGTGCCAGCAGTGGTGGCGGGAGAAGAGGCTTGGACACCGGGGAGCTGTTTTTT

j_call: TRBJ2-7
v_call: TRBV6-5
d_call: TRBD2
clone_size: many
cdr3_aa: CASSTGGGETDFYEQYF
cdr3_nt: TGTGCCAGCAGCACGGGGGGTGGGGAAACAGACTTCTACGAGCAGTACTTC

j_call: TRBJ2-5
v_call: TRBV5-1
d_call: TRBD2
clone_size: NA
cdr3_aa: CASGPQSGAQETQYF
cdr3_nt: TGCGCCAGCGGCCCTCAGAGCGGGGCGCAAGAGACCCAGTACTTC

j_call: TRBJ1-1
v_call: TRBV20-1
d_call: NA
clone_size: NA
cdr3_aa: CSARDGQGSATEAFF
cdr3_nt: TGCAGTGCTAGAGATGGCCAGGGCAGTGCCACTGAAGCTTTCTTT

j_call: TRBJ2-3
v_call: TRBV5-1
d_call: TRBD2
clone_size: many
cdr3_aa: CASSWGLAASTDTQYF
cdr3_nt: TGCGCCAGCAGCTGGGGACTAGCGGCCAGCACAGATACGCAGTATTTT

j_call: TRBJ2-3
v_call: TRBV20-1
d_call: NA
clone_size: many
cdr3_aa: CSASPQVSWTDTQYF
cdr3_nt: TGCAGTGCTAGCCCCCAGGTGTCCTGGACAGATACGCAGTATTTT

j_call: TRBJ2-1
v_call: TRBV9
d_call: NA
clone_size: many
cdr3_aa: CASSPKYYASNEQFF
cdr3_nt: TGTGCCAGCAGCCCGAAGTACTACGCGAGCAATGAGCAGTTCTTC

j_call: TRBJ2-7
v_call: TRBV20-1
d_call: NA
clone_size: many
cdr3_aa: CSARDKNWGEQYF
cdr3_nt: TGCAGTGCTAGAGATAAGAACTGGGGGGAGCAGTACTTC

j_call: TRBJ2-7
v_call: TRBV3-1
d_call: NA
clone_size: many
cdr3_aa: CASSQGTLAYEQYF
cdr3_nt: TGTGCCAGCAGCCAAGGGACATTAGCCTACGAGCAGTACTTC

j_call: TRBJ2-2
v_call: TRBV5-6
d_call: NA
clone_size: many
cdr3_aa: CASSLGRTGELFF
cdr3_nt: TGTGCCAGCAGCTTAGGCCGGACCGGGGAGCTGTTTTTT

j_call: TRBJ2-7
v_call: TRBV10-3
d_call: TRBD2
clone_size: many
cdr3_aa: CAIGREQAYEQYF
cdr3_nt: TGTGCCATTGGGAGGGAGCAGGCCTACGAGCAGTACTTC

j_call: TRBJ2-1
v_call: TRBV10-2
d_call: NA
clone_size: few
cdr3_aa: CASSKGGGGTYNEQFF
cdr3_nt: TGCGCCAGCAGTAAGGGGGGGGGGGGGACCTACAATGAGCAGTTCTTC

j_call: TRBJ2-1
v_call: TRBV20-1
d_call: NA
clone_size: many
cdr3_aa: CSARDLNHPNEQFF
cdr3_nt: TGCAGTGCTAGAGATCTGAACCACCCTAATGAGCAGTTCTTC

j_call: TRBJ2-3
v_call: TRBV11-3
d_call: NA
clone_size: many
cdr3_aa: CASSLDGLLTDTQYF
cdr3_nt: TGTGCCAGCAGCTTGGATGGACTGCTCACAGATACGCAGTATTTT

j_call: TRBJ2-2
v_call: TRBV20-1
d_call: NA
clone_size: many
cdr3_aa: CSASGLQNTGELFF
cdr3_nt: TGCAGTGCTAGCGGGCTGCAAAACACCGGGGAGCTGTTTTTT

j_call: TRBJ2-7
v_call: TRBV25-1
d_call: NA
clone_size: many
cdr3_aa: CASSLNLASYEQYF
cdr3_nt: TGTGCCAGCAGTTTGAACCTAGCGTCCTACGAGCAGTACTTC

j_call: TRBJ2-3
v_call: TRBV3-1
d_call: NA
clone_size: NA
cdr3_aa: CASSRTGLDTQYF
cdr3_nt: TGTGCCAGCAGCCGCACAGGGTTGGATACGCAGTATTTT

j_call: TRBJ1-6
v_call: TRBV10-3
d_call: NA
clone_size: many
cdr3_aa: CAISERNSPLHF
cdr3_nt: TGTGCCATCAGTGAAAGGAATTCACCCCTCCACTTT

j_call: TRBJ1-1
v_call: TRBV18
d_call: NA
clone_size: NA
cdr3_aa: CASSPDGNTEAFF
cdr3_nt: TGTGCCAGCTCACCAGACGGGAACACTGAGGCTTTCTTT

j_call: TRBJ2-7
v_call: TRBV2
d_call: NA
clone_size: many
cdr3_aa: CASNGQNTYEQYF
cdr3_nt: TGTGCCAGCAACGGACAGAACACCTACGAGCAGTACTTC

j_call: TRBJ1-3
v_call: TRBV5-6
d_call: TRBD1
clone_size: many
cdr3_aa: CASSLGTGGGNTIYF
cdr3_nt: TGTGCCAGCAGCCTGGGGACAGGTGGTGGAAACACCATATATTTT

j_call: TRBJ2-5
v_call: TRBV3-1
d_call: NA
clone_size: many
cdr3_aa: CASSQFEETQYF
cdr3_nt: TGTGCCAGCAGCCAATTTGAAGAGACCCAGTACTTC

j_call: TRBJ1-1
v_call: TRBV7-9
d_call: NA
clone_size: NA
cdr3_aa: CASSSRGTEAFF
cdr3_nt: TGTGCCAGCAGTTCCAGGGGCACTGAAGCTTTCTTT

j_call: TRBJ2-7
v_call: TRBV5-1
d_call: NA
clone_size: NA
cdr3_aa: CASSSGTVAYEQYF
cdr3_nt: TGCGCCAGCAGCTCGGGAACCGTTGCCTACGAGCAGTACTTC